This T cell receptor (beta chain) was observed in a study of cytomegalovirus exposure and HLA in healthy donors. Study background: A later analysis reported the same platform for the approximately 110 validation repertoires and the 650 to 750 first-cohort repertoires.

Concerning this clone itself: Its antigen remains unidentified.

This table comes from immunoSEQ multiplex PCR, and its TCRdb copy is limited to in-frame clones, with some not included. The data contain roughly 60,000 clones, approximately 96% of them seen just once; the ten biggest clones take up approximately 1%. Separate from the roughly 670-subject first cohort, the roughly 120-subject validation cohort was the one that the donors belonged to. Findings and limits, study-wide: Specificity of a few CMV-associated chains for CMV antigens was verified in vitro.

The CDR3 totals 15 residues. Trimming cost V 4 bases and J 7 bases; bases outside gene matches: 10. Germline values: CDR1 SGHRS, CDR2 YFSETQ. The sequence was collected from a man younger than 35 in good health and CMV-seronegative. This chain joins TRBV5-1 and TRBJ2-1; 8 nucleotides match TRBD1. The sample taken for sequencing was PBMCs. The CDR3 DNA is TGCGCCAGCAGCAAAATGACAGGGGATACTAATGAGCAGTTCTTC. This translates into CASSKMTGDTNEQFF.